This T cell receptor beta chain was sequenced in a study of T-cell reconstitution after alpha-beta-depleted transplantation in children. Per germline, CDR1 DFQATT and CDR2 SNEGSKA (reference sequence). This CDR3 comprises 14 residues. J was trimmed by 2 bases and V by 8 bases; bases with no gene match: 7. As concerns this clonotype: Its antigen is not known.

Unique molecular identifiers were incorporated when the TCRbeta library was constructed. MiXCR, applied by TCRdb to the PCR reads, yields one record per CDR3 protein. The sample includes roughly 45,000 distinct CDR3 sequences, about 9% of them seen just once. Study outcomes and limitations: Surviving recipient cells, namely T cells and thymic progenitors, were the source of high day-60 TCRbeta diversity in some patients. Expanded graft clones numbering several hundred reportedly gave rise to alpha-beta T cells about two months after transplant.

Source: PBMCs, mostly from graft donor cells, taken 60 days after TCRalphabeta/CD19-depleted stem cell transplant. The chain has TRBV20-1 and TRBJ2-4; 9 bases match TRBD1. The receptor comes from a male patient between 2 and 15 years old who had a stem cell transplant for chronic granulomatous disease, so the T cells may come from the graft donor. The CDR3 nucleotides read TGCAGTCTAATACAGGGGGCCACCAAAAACATTCAGTACTTC. Translating gives CSLIQGATKNIQYF.